The T cell receptor (beta chain) described here comes from a study of T cell responses to AZD1222 COVID-19 vaccine. This CDR3 has 13 residues. Trimming cost V 3 bases and J 3 bases, with 9 bases left between them. Germline loops: CDR1 SGHNT, CDR2 YENEEA. Clones were read by immunoSEQ multiplex PCR, and TCRdb kept only the in-frame ones, dropping some. The sample consists of some 81,000 clones, 80% to 90% of them appearing once. Pooled samples include second doses given at about 4 or 12 weeks. General study points: Clonal diversity may have been underestimated in mostly white British donors. Regions 160-218 and 743-854 dominated among vaccine-associated CD4 TCRs spanning spike. As reported, nearly half of all spike-specific TCRs target variant regions that are unmutated.

Remarks on this clone: The antigen remains undetermined.

The sequence derives from an adult who received the AZD1222 COVID-19 vaccine. The starting material was peripheral blood, obtained 28 days after the second AZD1222 dose. This chain links TRBV11-3 with TRBJ2-7; D call uncertain. CDR3 sequence reads: CASSLNAYYEQYF. CDR3 coding DNA: TGTGCCAGCAGCTTGAACGCGTACTACGAGCAGTACTTC.